This T cell receptor beta chain was documented in a study of molecular identifiers for immune sequencing clone quantification. This clonotype was detected ten times or more. One entry per CDR3 protein, called by TCRdb with MiXCR from the PCR reads. The sample lists about 510,000 distinct CDR3 sequences; around 21% were seen once. Using 10%, 30% or 50% RNA, naive CD8 libraries were derived from around 20,000 to 1,000,000 sorted cells. V was cut by 4 bases and J by 0 bases, with 11 bases left in between. CDR3 length: 16 amino acids. The germline CDR1 and CDR2 sequences are SGDLS and YYNGEE. This receptor was obtained from a human donor in good health. Some libraries in this study had Jurkat cell RNA spiked in. The source material was naive CD8+ T cells from blood, with Jurkat cell RNA spiked in. Regarding subset: FACS-sorted CD8+CD4-CCR7+CD45RA+ naive T cells. The J gene is TRBJ2-6, the V gene TRBV9; D uncertain. The DNA of the CDR3 is TGTGCCAGCAGCACCCATCTTTTCTCTGGGGCCAACGTCCTGACTTTC. Translating gives CASSTHLFSGANVLTF.